The 23 T cell receptor beta chains reported below all come from one sample, sequenced in a study of blood T cell repertoires in COVID-19. Using immunoSEQ multiplex PCR, the repertoire was profiled, and TCRdb retains in-frame clones only, with some absent. The sample holds approximately 330,000 clones, roughly 90% seen once. Sequenced: peripheral blood. The origin of the receptors is a woman aged 45 to 65 with active or convalescent COVID-19.

This rearrangement joins TRBV4-3 to TRBJ2-7, with TRBD2 as a possible D gene (6 bases). The germline V gene has CDR1 LGHNA and CDR2 YSLEER. V gave up 0 bases and J gave up 5 bases, with 17 bases separating them. The CDR3 totals 16 residues. CDR3 in DNA: TGCGCCAGCAGCCAAGATTTTGGGGCAGGGAGGAACGAGCAGTACTTC. It codes for CASSQDFGAGRNEQYF.

The chain couples TRBV5-4 to TRBJ1-2, with D possibly being TRBD1 (5 bases). CDR1 and CDR2 from the germline V gene are SGHNT and YYREEE (reference sequence). Trimming shortened V by 2 bases and J by 8 bases, and 10 bases separated the two germline ends. The CDR3 contains 12 residues. CDR3 loop: CASSFLQEGYTF. The CDR3 DNA sequence: TGTGCCAGCAGCTTCTTACAGGAAGGCTACACCTTC.

The chain uses TRBV6-2 or TRBV6-3 and TRBJ1-5; 9 bases align to TRBD1. The junction had 7 bases not matched to a gene; V was cut back by 6 bases and J by 4 bases. Germline loops: CDR1 MNHEY, CDR2 SVGEGT. There are 15 residues in the CDR3. CDR3 bases: TGTGCCAGCAGCCGCGGACAGGGGAGGAATCAGCCCCAGCATTTT. Its translation is CASSRGQGRNQPQHF.

This chain uses TRBV3-1 (or the pseudogene TRBV3-2) with TRBJ2-2; D uncertain. Germline CDR1 is LGHDT and CDR2 is YNNKEL (reference sequence). V was pared by 3 bases and J by 5 bases, with 7 bases between. There are 13 residues in the CDR3. CDR3 nucleotides: TGTGCCAGCAGCCAGCGGTCTACCGGGGAGCTGTTTTTT. It codes for CASSQRSTGELFF.

This sequence joins TRBV7-9 and TRBJ2-7; 10 bases match TRBD2. The CDR3 has 17 residues. V gave up 1 base and J gave up 9 bases; unmatched junction bases: 15. Germline CDR1 reads SEHNR; CDR2 reads FQNEAQ (reference sequence). The DNA for the CDR3 is TGTGCCAGCAGCTTAGTGGCTAGCGGGGGCGATTTTCTCGGGCAGTACTTC. Protein sequence: CASSLVASGGDFLGQYF. The whole variable domain, remainder taken from reference TRBV7-9 and TRBJ2-7, is DTGVSQNPRHKITKRGQNVTFRCDPISEHNRLYWYRQTLGQGPEFLTYFQNEAQLEKSRLLSDRFSAERPKGSFSTLEIQRTEQGDSAMYLCASSLVASGGDFLGQYFGPGTRLTVT.

This chain connects TRBV20-1 to TRBJ1-4, with a possible D match to TRBD1 (6 bases). This CDR3 is 14 amino acids long. Trimming took off 3 bases at V and 7 bases at J, with 15 bases between the two ends. Germline CDR1 is DFQATT and CDR2 is SNEGSKA (reference sequence). CDR3 residues: CSASLAGAGEKLFF. CDR3 bases: TGCAGTGCTAGTTTGGCGGGGGCCGGTGAAAAACTGTTTTTT.

V and J are TRBV2 and TRBJ1-1; D is unresolved. This CDR3 has 13 residues. V dropped 8 bases and J dropped 0 bases, with 10 bases sitting between them. From germline, CDR1 is SNHLY and CDR2 FYNNEI. This CDR3 is CASSGLLNTEAFF. CDR3 nucleotides: TGTGCCAGCTCTGGACTGTTGAACACTGAAGCTTTCTTT.

The chain joins TRBV28 to TRBJ2-6, with D possibly being TRBD1 (6 bases). Germline V gives CDR1 MDHEN, CDR2 SYDVKM. CDR3 length: 15 amino acids. V lost 3 bases and J lost 3, with 9 bases in between. CDR3 DNA: TGTGCCAGCAGTTTCACAGGGATTGGGGCCAACGTCCTGACTTTC. This encodes CASSFTGIGANVLTF.

This chain joins TRBV11-2 and TRBJ2-1; 9 nucleotides align to TRBD2. Trimming cost V 5 bases and J 6 bases; bases outside gene matches: 8. The CDR3 extends over 15 amino acids. Germline assignment: CDR1 SGHAT and CDR2 FQNNGV. CDR3 protein: CASSPPASGANEQFF. Here the CDR3 DNA reads TGTGCCAGCAGCCCCCCCGCTAGCGGGGCCAATGAGCAGTTCTTC.

The chain uses TRBV23-1 and TRBJ2-2; a weak D match, TRBD2 (5 bases). TRBV23-1 is an open reading frame whose function is uncertain. This CDR3 contains 14 residues. V dropped 6 bases and J dropped 6 bases, with 14 bases sitting between them. The CDR3 region is CASSRRSRAGELFF. In DNA form, the CDR3 reads TGCGCCAGCAGCCGGAGGTCTCGCGCCGGGGAGCTGTTTTTT.

This sequence joins TRBV10-3 and TRBJ1-2, with D maybe TRBD1 (5 bases). The germline gives CDR1 ENHRY, CDR2 SYGVKD. Trimming cost V 7 bases and J 3 bases, with 9 bases left between them. This CDR3 is 12 amino acids long. The CDR3 sequence: CAITRGDYGYTF. Here the CDR3 DNA reads TGTGCCATCACACGGGGGGACTATGGCTACACCTTC.

The chain combines TRBV20-1 with TRBJ2-3; possible D gene TRBD1, 5 bases. This CDR3 contains 14 residues. Trimming pared 3 bases from V and 4 bases from J, leaving 14 bases between. Germline V gene sequence: CDR1 DFQATT, CDR2 SNEGSKA (reference sequence). The CDR3 DNA sequence: TGCAGTGCTAGTGGTCTGAAACAGGCAGATACGCAGTATTTT. This sequence encodes CSASGLKQADTQYF.

V and J are TRBV5-8 and TRBJ1-5, with unresolved D. Germline V CDR1 and CDR2: SGHTS, YDEGEE. V shed 9 bases and J shed 2 bases, with 12 bases lying between them. This CDR3 is 13 amino acids long. The CDR3 nucleotides read TGTGCCACTCTTGGGAGGGGCAATCAGCCCCAGCATTTT. Translation: CATLGRGNQPQHF.

V and J are TRBV5-1 and TRBJ1-3; 9 nucleotides line up with TRBD1. Trimming took 0 bases from V and 2 from J; bases not matched to a gene: 3. CDR1 SGHRS and CDR2 YFSETQ come from the germline V gene. This CDR3 has 16 residues. The CDR3 here is CASSLAGTGTGNTIYF. The CDR3 nucleotides are TGCGCCAGCAGCTTGGCCGGGACAGGGACTGGAAACACCATATATTTT.

The chain has TRBV12-5 and TRBJ2-1; 11 bases fit TRBD2. V lost 1 base to trimming and J lost 2 bases; unmatched junction nucleotides: 4. This CDR3 spans 17 amino acids. Per germline, CDR1 LGHNT and CDR2 FRNRAP. CDR3 in amino acids: CASGLGTSGGPYNEQFF. The DNA for the CDR3 is TGTGCTAGTGGTTTGGGAACTAGCGGGGGACCCTACAATGAGCAGTTCTTC.

V gene TRBV4-3 combines with J gene TRBJ2-5; the D is unclear. There are 12 residues in the CDR3. The germline V gene encodes CDR1 LGHNA and CDR2 YSLEER. V was pared by 2 bases and J by 4 bases, with 5 bases between. The CDR3 spells CASSQNRETQYF. CDR3 in DNA: TGCGCCAGCAGCCAAAATAGAGAGACCCAGTACTTC.

The chain combines TRBV19 with TRBJ2-3; TRBD1 aligns across 8 bases. Trimming at V came to 7 bases and at J to 5 bases, leaving 5 bases not matched to a gene. The germline CDR1 and CDR2 sequences are LNHDA and SQIVND (reference sequence). This CDR3 spans 13 amino acids. The CDR3 coding sequence is TGTGCCAGTAACCCGGACAGGGAAGATACGCAGTATTTT. It translates to CASNPDREDTQYF.

The rearrangement links TRBV28 to TRBJ1-1; no clear D. CDR1 is MDHEN and CDR2 is SYDVKM in the germline V gene. The V gene lost 3 bases and the J gene lost 1 base, with 9 bases spanning the gap. This CDR3 is built from 14 residues. The CDR3, as DNA: TGTGCCAGCAGTTTTACCAGATGGAACACTGAAGCTTTCTTT. This codes for CASSFTRWNTEAFF.

This sequence joins TRBV11-1 and TRBJ2-7, with D possibly TRBD1 on 6 matching bases. The CDR3 sequence is 15 residues long. Trimming removed 1 base from V and 2 bases from J, with 12 bases in between. Germline V CDR1 and CDR2: SGHAT, FQDESV (reference sequence). CDR3 sequence reads: CASSLDWDKPYEQYF. CDR3 in DNA: TGTGCCAGCAGCTTAGATTGGGACAAACCCTACGAGCAGTACTTC.

The chain joins TRBV4-2 to TRBJ1-1; D ambiguous. This CDR3 is built from 15 residues. Per germline, CDR1 LGHNA and CDR2 YNFKEQ. The germline V and J ends were trimmed by 0 bases and 3 bases, with 11 bases remaining between them. The CDR3 sequence: CASSQDPQVYTEAFF. CDR3 in DNA: TGTGCCAGCAGCCAAGATCCCCAGGTATACACTGAAGCTTTCTTT.

J is TRBJ1-1 and V is TRBV30; D is undetermined. The CDR3 has 13 residues. Trimming stripped 1 base from V and 3 bases from J, with 9 bases between. CDR1 GTSNPN and CDR2 SVGIG come from the germline V gene (reference sequence). The CDR3 DNA reads as TGTGCCTGGAGTGCAGACTCCTACACTGAAGCTTTCTTT. Its protein product is CAWSADSYTEAFF.

The rearrangement uses TRBV19 and TRBJ1-6, with TRBD1 as a possible D gene (6 bases). Germline values: CDR1 LNHDA, CDR2 SQIVND (reference sequence). Trimming took off 0 bases at V and 5 bases at J, with 17 bases between the two ends. The CDR3 loop spans 18 amino acids. The DNA for the CDR3 is TGTGCCAGTAGTATAGAGGTCCCCCGGGACATTGATAATTCACCCCTCCACTTT. It translates to CASSIEVPRDIDNSPLHF.

The chain links TRBV27 to TRBJ1-1; 10 bases map to TRBD1. Losses at the gene ends were 4 bases for V and 6 bases for J; bases not matched to a gene: 11. Germline V lookup: CDR1 MNHEY, CDR2 SMNVEV (reference sequence). The CDR3 totals 16 residues. CDR3 amino acids: CASSSRGTGVNAEAFF. In DNA, the CDR3 is TGTGCCAGCAGTTCGAGGGGGACAGGGGTAAACGCTGAAGCTTTCTTT.